This T cell receptor beta chain was documented in a study of blood T cell repertoires in COVID-19. The overall study: Acute and convalescent COVID-19 samples came from the United States, Italy and Spain. T cells, B-cell-depleted T cells, or PBMCs supplied cDNA or gDNA.

The CDR3 contains 14 residues. With 4 bases removed from V and 6 bases from J, the gap between germline ends came to 12 bases. Germline-derived CDR1 and CDR2 are SNHLY and FYNNEI. The count of this clone is one. Original data processing: By means of reference gene primer amplification, nucleated cell counts were estimated. TCRdb keeps only in-frame clones here, not all; method: immunoSEQ multiplex PCR. V and J calls and clone size are given by that table; D and trimming were obtained from the DNA. The sample holds 35,000 to 45,000 clones; around 89% are singletons and the top ten take 6.2%. The specimen sequenced was peripheral blood. The chain employs TRBV2 and TRBJ2-2, with D perhaps TRBD1 (8 bases). This TCR was sampled from a human donor in a cohort sampled during active COVID-19. In DNA form, the CDR3 reads TGTGCCAGCAGTGCACAGGGGGGGTCCGGGGAGCTGTTTTTT. It specifies CASSAQGGSGELFF.